A single sample gave rise to the 20 T cell receptor beta chains below, sequenced in a study of Graves' ophthalmopathy and Graves' hyperthyroidism. The authors amplified TCR beta CDR3 regions, and they did so from RNA transcripts for repertoire sequencing. RT-PCR with HTBI primers came first, then second-round multiplex PCR. Each CDR3 protein gets one entry after TCRdb re-called the multiplex PCR reads with MiXCR. Here the sample spans almost 750,000 distinct CDR3 sequences, 40% being singletons. The sequencing sample was made of peripheral blood. Receptors originate from an adult man with Graves' ophthalmopathy.

A few counts support this clonotype. This rearrangement joins TRBV20-1 to TRBJ1-1, with unresolved D. CDR3 length equals 18 residues. V was cut by 0 bases and J by 1 base, with 21 bases left in between. From germline, CDR1 is DFQATT and CDR2 SNEGSKA (reference sequence). The CDR3 reads CSARDPLLLAPKNTEAFF. In nucleotides, the CDR3 is TGCAGTGCTAGAGACCCTCTCTTGCTGGCCCCGAAGAACACTGAAGCTTTCTTT.

The chain employs TRBV29-1 and TRBJ2-5; the match to TRBD2 covers 7 bases. Near its end, the DNA agrees better with TRBJ2-7, so the J call may be wrong. Germline loops: CDR1 SQVTM, CDR2 ANQGSEA. This CDR3 has 12 amino acids. CDR3 coding DNA: TGCAGCGGGGAGGGCAGGGACGACGAGCAGTACTTC. Translation: CSGEGRDDEQYF.

This clonotype was counted between two and nine times. The chain has TRBV12-3 or TRBV12-4 and TRBJ1-2; 9 bases are shared with TRBD1. This CDR3 has 15 residues. J gave up 4 bases and V 4 bases, and 7 bases lay outside the gene matches. This chain's CDR3 is CASSYSQGASYGYTF. The CDR3 DNA reads as TGTGCCAGCAGTTACTCACAGGGGGCCAGCTATGGCTACACCTTC.

This clonotype was detected only a few times. J is TRBJ1-6 and V is TRBV20-1, with D maybe TRBD1 (6 bases). Per germline, CDR1 DFQATT and CDR2 SNEGSKA (reference sequence). V dropped 4 bases and J dropped 8 bases, with 15 bases sitting between them. The CDR3 loop spans 14 amino acids. CDR3 in amino acids: CSATPQGRDSPLHF. The CDR3 DNA sequence: TGCAGTGCTACCCCCCAGGGGAGGGATTCACCCCTCCACTTT.

This clonotype showed up just a few times. The V call is TRBV7-9, the J call TRBJ2-3; TRBD1 matches at 8 bases. Germline-derived CDR1 and CDR2 are SEHNR and FQNEAQ (reference sequence). The junction had 6 bases not matched to a gene; V was cut back by 8 bases and J by 5 bases. This CDR3 region has 13 residues. The CDR3 is CASSGQGRDTQYF. CDR3 DNA sequence: TGTGCCAGCTCCGGACAGGGTAGAGATACGCAGTATTTT.

This clonotype was found a few times. V and J are TRBV20-1 and TRBJ2-5; tentatively, D is TRBD1 (6 bases). The CDR3 is 16 residues long. V lost 1 base and J 4 bases, leaving 19 bases between the germline ends. CDR1 DFQATT and CDR2 SNEGSKA come from the germline V gene (reference sequence). Here the CDR3 DNA reads TGCAGTGCTAGAGGGGGGATAGTGTTAGGGGGAGAGACCCAGTACTTC. It yields the protein CSARGGIVLGGETQYF.

This chain links TRBV7-8 with TRBJ2-5; 11 bases align to TRBD1. This CDR3 contains 15 residues. V shed 1 base and J 7 bases; nucleotides not matched to a gene: 5. Germline lookup yields CDR1 SGHVS and CDR2 FQNEAQ. CDR3 residues: CASSLVSGQGGTQYF. CDR3 DNA sequence: TGTGCCAGCAGCTTAGTTTCGGGACAGGGGGGGACCCAGTACTTC.

This sequence joins TRBV29-1 and TRBJ1-3; D possibly corresponds to TRBD1 (6 bases). Trimming left V 4 bases short and J 2 bases short, with 18 bases between. The CDR3 contains 16 residues. The germline CDR1 and CDR2 sequences are SQVTM and ANQGSEA. Here the CDR3 reads CSVARGRWDTGNTIYF. The CDR3 coding sequence is TGCAGCGTTGCCAGAGGCAGGTGGGACACTGGAAACACCATATATTTT.

At least ten counts were recorded for this clonotype. The chain employs TRBV19 and TRBJ1-2; TRBD1 matches 8 bases. Germline V gene sequence: CDR1 LNHDA, CDR2 SQIVND (reference sequence). V lost 6 bases, J lost 7 bases, and 10 bases stayed unmatched. This CDR3 spans 14 amino acids. The CDR3 coding sequence is TGTGCCAGTAGCCCAAGGACAGGGCTGGGTGGCTACACCTTC. It codes for CASSPRTGLGGYTF.

In this sample, this clonotype turned up a few times. This sequence joins TRBV4-1 and TRBJ1-1; possible D gene TRBD1, 6 bases. Trimming cost V 1 base and J 11 bases, with 17 bases left between them. The germline gives CDR1 MGHRA, CDR2 YSYEKL. The CDR3 runs 14 residues. CDR3 sequence reads: CASSQGGGAELAFF. CDR3 coding DNA: TGCGCCAGCAGCCAAGGGGGGGGCGCGGAACTGGCTTTCTTT.

The chain has TRBV5-5 and TRBJ1-5, with 7 bases identical to TRBD1. J lost 1 base, V lost 4 bases, and 8 bases had no gene match. The germline CDR1 and CDR2 sequences are SGHKS and YYEKEE (reference sequence). This CDR3 region has 16 residues. The CDR3 region is CASSQDSRGSNQPQHF. CDR3 DNA: TGTGCCAGCAGCCAAGATTCCAGGGGGAGCAATCAGCCCCAGCATTTT.

Points on this clonotype: An end of the junction does not agree with germline; a read error may underlie this. The J gene is TRBJ2-7, the V gene TRBV10-2; 7 positions match TRBD2. The CDR3 runs 15 residues. The germline gives CDR1 WSHSY, CDR2 SAAADI. CDR3 amino acids: CASSQDGTISYEQYF. DNA for the CDR3: TGTGCCAGCAGCCAAGATGGGACTATCTCCTACGAGCAGTACTTC.

The gene calls are TRBV20-1 and TRBJ1-5; 7 bases agree with TRBD1. V trimming: 3 bases; J trimming: 2 bases; junction bases outside the gene matches: 10. From germline, CDR1 is DFQATT and CDR2 SNEGSKA (reference sequence). This CDR3 is built from 16 residues. This CDR3 is CSARSYRGVGNQPQHF. CDR3 coding DNA: TGCAGTGCTAGGAGTTACAGGGGAGTTGGCAATCAGCCCCAGCATTTT.

This clonotype came up many times. V and J are TRBV2 and TRBJ2-7; weak D call: TRBD2 (6 bases). V lost 0 bases, J lost 0 bases, and 15 bases lay in between. CDR1 is SNHLY and CDR2 is FYNNEI in the germline V gene. This CDR3 contains 17 residues. The DNA for the CDR3 is TGTGCCAGCAGTGAAGCGCTTCCGGGACTGAGCTCCTACGAGCAGTACTTC. Translating gives CASSEALPGLSSYEQYF.

This clonotype turned up a few times. The rearrangement joins TRBV2 to TRBJ1-2; D unresolved. In germline, CDR1 is SNHLY, CDR2 FYNNEI. Trimming took off 5 bases at V and 8 bases at J, with 12 bases between the two ends. The CDR3 extends over 12 amino acids. The CDR3 bases are TGTGCCAGCAGTTATACCGACGGGGGCTACACCTTC. It codes for CASSYTDGGYTF.

The rearrangement uses TRBV6-5 and TRBJ1-4; unclear D gene. With 5 bases removed from V and 10 bases from J, the gap between germline ends came to 17 bases. Per germline, CDR1 MNHEY and CDR2 SVGAGI. CDR3 size: 14 residues. CDR3 sequence: CASSPTPREGKLFF. The CDR3 DNA reads TGTGCCAGCAGTCCCACCCCCCGGGAGGGAAAACTGTTTTTT.

The genes are TRBV2 and TRBJ2-5, with D tentatively TRBD1 or TRBD2 (5 bases each). The CDR3 covers 14 residues. Germline V gives CDR1 SNHLY, CDR2 FYNNEI. Trimming left V 6 bases short and J 6 bases short, with 17 bases between. The CDR3 nucleotides read TGTGCCAGCAGAGACGGGACCAAGAGGAAGACCCAGTACTTC. It yields the protein CASRDGTKRKTQYF.

There are many counts of this clonotype. The CDR3 loop reads CASTPTSGGETQYF. The CDR3 region has the DNA TGTGCCAGCACCCCGACTAGCGGGGGAGAGACCCAGTACTTC. V usage is TRBV12-3 or TRBV12-4 and J usage is TRBJ2-5; 12 positions match TRBD2. The V gene end was trimmed by 7 bases and the J gene end by 4 bases; junction bases not matched to a gene: 4. This CDR3 region has 14 residues.

This chain links TRBV10-3 with TRBJ1-2; TRBD1 agrees at 8 bases. The CDR3 runs to 13 residues. J gave up 7 bases and V 10 bases, and 11 bases lay outside the gene matches. Germline CDR1 ENHRY, CDR2 SYGVKD. The DNA for the CDR3 is TGTGCCAGCAGCCCCTTCGACAGGGGTGGCTACACCTTC. Translation: CASSPFDRGGYTF.

The chain uses TRBV24-1 and TRBJ1-1; D is ambiguous. Germline assignment: CDR1 KGHDR and CDR2 SFDVKD. There are 12 residues in the CDR3. V was trimmed by 1 base and J by 5 bases, leaving 4 bases between them. The CDR3 loop is CATSDFKTEAFF. CDR3 DNA: TGTGCCACCAGTGATTTTAAGACTGAAGCTTTCTTT.